The 8 T cell receptor beta chains below come from one sample, sequenced in a study of cytomegalovirus exposure and HLA in healthy donors (dated by TCRdb to 2015 to 2018). Library generation was performed with the immunoSEQ multiplex PCR assay. TCRdb took this table from immuneACCESS and kept in-frame rearrangements with V and J called. Such tables lack part of the clones; where checked against another copy, unresolved V genes explain under half of the gap, and the rest is unexplained. Recorded for this sample are roughly 60,000 clones; roughly nine tenths of them occurred a single time. The ten largest clonotypes hold 1% to 1.5% of the sample. The sequenced sample consisted of PBMCs. These receptors all come from a young woman in good health and CMV-seronegative.

The chain couples TRBV2 to TRBJ2-5; 7 bases map to TRBD1. The germline V gene encodes CDR1 SNHLY and CDR2 FYNNEI. With 5 bases clipped from V and 1 base from J, the junction kept 7 bases outside the gene matches. The length of the CDR3 is 15 residues. The CDR3 reads CASSRDRRSQETQYF. DNA of the CDR3: TGTGCCAGCAGTCGGGACAGAAGATCCCAAGAGACCCAGTACTTC.

This chain uses TRBV5-8 with TRBJ2-7; 7 nucleotides line up with TRBD1. The CDR3 is made up of 13 amino acids. With V trimmed by 4 bases and J by 2 bases, 3 bases remained unmatched. Germline V CDR1 and CDR2: SGHTS, YDEGEE. The CDR3: CASSPTGTYEQYF. CDR3 nucleotide sequence: TGTGCCAGCAGCCCGACAGGGACCTACGAGCAGTACTTC.

The gene calls are TRBV4-1 and TRBJ2-5, with a weak D call TRBD2 (5 bases). Trimming removed 4 bases from V and 5 bases from J, with 11 bases in between. Looked up from germline, CDR1 is MGHRA and CDR2 is YSYEKL. The CDR3 length is 13 residues. In DNA, the CDR3 is TGCGCCAGCAGCCGGGGAGTAAGGGAGACCCAGTACTTC. This encodes CASSRGVRETQYF.

This chain links TRBV28 with TRBJ1-2; 11 bases align to TRBD1. From germline, CDR1 is MDHEN and CDR2 SYDVKM. The trim removed 7 bases at V and 2 bases at J, leaving 6 bases unmatched. The CDR3 extends over 15 amino acids. The CDR3 is CASNLDRGRNYGYTF. In DNA, the CDR3 is TGTGCCAGCAATTTGGACAGGGGGCGAAACTATGGCTACACCTTC.

The J gene is TRBJ2-5, the V gene TRBV5-6, with TRBD1 identical over 8 bases. CDR3 length: 16 residues. Germline V gene lookup returns CDR1 SGHDT and CDR2 YYEEEE. Losses at the gene ends were 4 bases for V and 4 bases for J; bases not matched to a gene: 12. The CDR3 DNA reads TGTGCCAGCAGCCTCACCGGGACAGGTTTCCCAGAGACCCAGTACTTC. This encodes CASSLTGTGFPETQYF.

The V and J genes are TRBV27 and TRBJ2-5; TRBD2 might be the D (5 bases). V was pared by 4 bases and J by 4 bases, with 25 bases between. In germline, CDR1 is MNHEY, CDR2 SMNVEV (reference sequence). The CDR3 extends over 18 amino acids. Here the CDR3 DNA reads TGTGCCAGCAGTTCCGTAATGGTGGCGGGCCCAAGGTCAGAGACCCAGTACTTC. It translates to CASSSVMVAGPRSETQYF.

The rearrangement joins TRBV5-6 to TRBJ2-3; 7 nucleotides match TRBD1. This CDR3 region has 15 residues. J was trimmed by 4 bases and V by 4 bases; bases with no gene match: 9. Germline V gene lookup returns CDR1 SGHDT and CDR2 YYEEEE. The chain's CDR3 is CASSAADREADTQYF. CDR3 DNA sequence: TGTGCCAGCAGCGCCGCAGACAGGGAAGCAGATACGCAGTATTTT.

The genes are TRBV29-1 and TRBJ2-5; a possible D gene is TRBD1 (5 bases). The CDR3 extends over 15 amino acids. Per the germline V gene, CDR1 is SQVTM and CDR2 is ANQGSEA. V was clipped by 4 bases and J by 5 bases, with 20 bases between them. The CDR3 loop is CSVAGPDRDLETQYF. CDR3 DNA: TGCAGCGTTGCGGGTCCCGACAGAGACTTGGAGACCCAGTACTTC.